The 6 T cell receptor beta chains given below trace back to one sample, sequenced in a study of blood T cell repertoires in COVID-19. Libraries were prepared by immunoSEQ multiplex PCR; TCRdb keeps only in-frame clonotypes and omits some of them. This table holds over 250,000 clones, roughly nine tenths found once. Sequenced material: PBMCs or T cells enriched from blood (not recorded which). All receptors derive from a man in his sixties who had recovered from COVID-19.

The chain uses TRBV28 and TRBJ2-7; 8 nucleotides match TRBD1. The ends lost 2 bases at V and 4 bases at J; junction bases unmatched: 1. The CDR3 totals 13 residues. Germline-derived CDR1 and CDR2 are MDHEN and SYDVKM. This chain's CDR3 is CASSLGTGYEQYF. In DNA, the CDR3 is TGTGCCAGCAGTTTAGGGACAGGATACGAGCAGTACTTC.

The CDR3: CASSPRGGLITDTQYF. Written as DNA, the CDR3 is TGTGCCAGCAGCCCCCGTGGGGGACTAATCACAGATACGCAGTATTTT. The chain recombines TRBV7-9 with TRBJ2-3, with 7 nucleotides matching TRBD2. There are 16 residues in the CDR3. Trimming removed 5 bases from V and 2 bases from J; junction bases left unmatched: 10. Germline lookup yields CDR1 SEHNR and CDR2 FQNEAQ (reference sequence).

V and J are TRBV18 and TRBJ1-5; perhaps TRBD1 as D (5 bases). CDR1 is KGHSH, CDR2 LQKENI, per germline. Deletions cut 2 bases from V and 6 bases from J, with 17 bases between. The CDR3 consists of 16 residues. DNA for the CDR3: TGTGCCAGCTCACCATTTGGGGATCAGGGAACTCAGCCCCAGCATTTT. Amino acids: CASSPFGDQGTQPQHF.

This chain joins TRBV19 and TRBJ1-1, with unresolved D. There are 13 residues in the CDR3. Germline V lookup: CDR1 LNHDA, CDR2 SQIVND (reference sequence). V was cut by 4 bases and J by 1 base, with 7 bases left in between. Here the CDR3 reads CASSSARNTEAFF. The DNA of the CDR3 is TGTGCCAGTAGTAGCGCGAGGAACACTGAAGCTTTCTTT.

This sequence joins TRBV11-2 and TRBJ2-3, with 7 bases lining up with TRBD1. With V trimmed by 1 base and J by 6 bases, 13 bases remained unmatched. The CDR3 runs 17 residues. Germline-derived CDR1 and CDR2 are SGHAT and FQNNGV. CDR3 amino acids: CASSLAAPAGGRDTQYF. DNA of the CDR3: TGTGCCAGCAGCTTAGCCGCCCCTGCAGGGGGAAGGGATACGCAGTATTTT.

The chain combines TRBV7-3 with TRBJ1-6; D unclear. The CDR3 runs 14 residues. Between the trimmed V and J ends, which lost 5 bases and 10 bases, there was a span of 15 bases. The germline CDR1 and CDR2 sequences are SGHTA and FQGTGA. The CDR3 loop reads CASSQRMTGSPLHF. CDR3 bases: TGTGCCAGCAGCCAACGCATGACTGGGTCACCCCTCCACTTT.